The 9 T cell receptor beta chains in this list originate from one sample, sequenced in a study of blood T cell repertoires in COVID-19. Measured with immunoSEQ multiplex PCR; TCRdb has only the in-frame clones, and not every one. The sample has fewer than 350,000 clones; about 85% are singletons. The source material was PBMCs or T cells enriched from blood (not recorded which). The receptors stem from a woman in her twenties or thirties who had been exposed to COVID-19.

The rearrangement uses TRBV28 and TRBJ1-5; D unclear. Between the trimmed V and J ends, which lost 6 bases and 4 bases, there was a span of 7 bases. The CDR3 covers 12 residues. CDR1 is MDHEN, CDR2 SYDVKM, per germline. CDR3 DNA: TGTGCCAGCAGAGTCAGTAATCAGCCCCAGCATTTT. It yields the protein CASRVSNQPQHF.

This clone has a handful of counts. The chain links TRBV30 to TRBJ1-1; D is unclear. Looked up from germline, CDR1 is GTSNPN and CDR2 is SVGIG (reference sequence). The CDR3 has 13 residues. V lost 0 bases and J lost 3, with 8 bases in between. The CDR3 DNA reads as TGTGCCTGGAGTGTACAGCGGCACACTGAAGCTTTCTTT. It is translated as CAWSVQRHTEAFF. Full variable domain (remainder filled in from reference TRBV30 and TRBJ1-1): SQTIHQWPATLVQPVGSPLSLECTVEGTSNPNLYWYRQAAGRGLQLLFYSVGIGQISSEVPQNLSASRPQDRQFILSSKKLLLSDSGFYLCAWSVQRHTEAFFGQGTRLTVV.

The gene calls are TRBV10-2 and TRBJ1-1; the D is unclear. The V and J ends lost 2 bases and 1 base respectively, with 8 bases between them. Germline values: CDR1 WSHSY, CDR2 SAAADI. The CDR3 covers 14 residues. The CDR3 spells CASSEAHKNTEAFF. The CDR3 bases are TGCGCCAGCAGTGAGGCACATAAGAACACTGAAGCTTTCTTT.

The rearrangement links TRBV7-8 to TRBJ2-7; D may be TRBD2 (6 bases). The CDR3 spans 16 residues. V was clipped by 0 bases and J by 3 bases, with 15 bases between them. Germline V gene data show CDR1 as SGHVS and CDR2 as FQNEAQ. CDR3 residues: CASSLAPSSGYYEQYF. CDR3 in DNA: TGTGCCAGCAGCTTAGCGCCCAGTAGCGGTTACTACGAGCAGTACTTC. The entire variable domain, with the rest obtained from reference TRBV7-8 and TRBJ2-7, is as follows: GAGVSQSPRYKVAKRGQDVALRCDPISGHVSLFWYQQALGQGPEFLTYFQNEAQLDKSGLPSDRFFAERPEGSVSTLKIQRTQQEDSAVYLCASSLAPSSGYYEQYFGPGTRLTVT.

The V gene is TRBV30, the J gene TRBJ1-6; D possibly corresponds to TRBD1 (6 bases). The V end was cut by 5 bases, the J end by 18 bases, with 17 bases between. This CDR3 comprises 11 residues. From germline, CDR1 is GTSNPN and CDR2 SVGIG (reference sequence). The CDR3 spells CAWSLTGYSHF. The CDR3 coding sequence is TGTGCCTGGTCCCTAACAGGGTACTCCCACTTT.

The chain combines TRBV19 with TRBJ1-4; a weak D match, TRBD1 (5 bases). V dropped 3 bases and J dropped 4 bases, with 15 bases sitting between them. Per germline, CDR1 LNHDA and CDR2 SQIVND (reference sequence). The CDR3 runs to 16 residues. CDR3 in amino acids: CASSISAGRGNEKLFF. The CDR3 nucleotides are TGTGCCAGTAGTATCTCCGCAGGGCGGGGTAATGAAAAACTGTTTTTT. The full variable domain, with the rest looked up from reference TRBV19 and TRBJ1-4, is DGGITQSPKYLFRKEGQNVTLSCEQNLNHDAMYWYRQDPGQGLRLIYYSQIVNDFQKGDIAEGYSVSREKKESFPLTVTSAQKNPTAFYLCASSISAGRGNEKLFFGSGTQLSVL.

This chain joins TRBV28 and TRBJ1-5, with unresolved D. Germline V CDR1 and CDR2: MDHEN, SYDVKM. The CDR3 runs to 14 residues. Trimming shortened V by 8 bases and J by 5 bases, and 16 bases separated the two germline ends. CDR3 sequence reads: CASVPGHNYQPQHF. CDR3 coding DNA: TGTGCCAGCGTACCAGGCCATAACTATCAGCCCCAGCATTTT.

V gene TRBV30 combines with J gene TRBJ1-1; possibly TRBD1 for D (5 bases). CDR1 and CDR2 (germline): GTSNPN, SVGIG (reference sequence). V lost 0 bases, J lost 0 bases, and 11 bases lay in between. CDR3 size: 15 residues. The CDR3 sequence is CAWSVGGTLNTEAFF. The CDR3 DNA is TGTGCCTGGAGTGTAGGAGGGACCTTGAACACTGAAGCTTTCTTT.

The chain combines TRBV21-1 with TRBJ1-4. TRBV21-1 is marked as a pseudogene. The CDR3 covers 19 residues. CDR3 sequence (DNA): TGTGCCAGCAGCAAAGGGGAGGGGCAGGGTTTCCGTACTAATGAAAAACTGTTTTTT. It specifies CASSKGEGQGFRTNEKLFF.